The 25 T cell receptor beta chains reported below all come from one sample, sequenced in a study of OX40 agonist ivuxolimab in advanced cancers. This table comes from immunoSEQ multiplex PCR, and its TCRdb copy is limited to in-frame clones, with some not included. Here the sample spans more than 45,000 clones, 70% to 85% being singletons. The starting material was CD4+ or CD8+ T cells sorted from blood, obtained in a trial of the OX40 agonist ivuxolimab. These receptors were collected from an adult with an advanced solid tumor such as melanoma, head and neck, liver or kidney cancer.

V and J are TRBV19 and TRBJ1-1, with unresolved D. This CDR3 is 14 amino acids long. Trimming pared 6 bases from V and 10 bases from J, leaving 21 bases between. The germline CDR1 and CDR2 sequences are LNHDA and SQIVND (reference sequence). CDR3 bases: TGTGCCAGTAGCCAGGATTGGATCTCTCGCGGAGCTTTCTTT. Translated: CASSQDWISRGAFF.

The rearrangement links TRBV28 to TRBJ1-6; D call uncertain. The CDR3 contains 17 residues. Germline loops: CDR1 MDHEN, CDR2 SYDVKM. With 5 bases removed from V and 5 bases from J, the gap between germline ends came to 19 bases. The CDR3 reads CASSPPLRSSHNSPLHF. CDR3 DNA sequence: TGTGCCAGCAGTCCCCCCTTACGGTCCTCTCATAATTCACCCCTCCACTTT.

The gene calls are TRBV30 and TRBJ1-4, with D possibly matching TRBD1 (6 bases). This CDR3 spans 14 amino acids. CDR1 and CDR2 from the germline V gene are GTSNPN and SVGIG (reference sequence). V was trimmed by 4 bases and J by 4 bases, leaving 13 bases between them. The CDR3 region has the DNA TGTGCCTGGAAGCCACAGGGTGGTAATGAAAAACTGTTTTTT. This encodes CAWKPQGGNEKLFF.

The chain couples TRBV29-1 to TRBJ2-7; perhaps TRBD1 as D (6 bases). Trimming stripped 6 bases from V and 3 bases from J, with 18 bases between. The CDR3 covers 14 residues. The germline V gene encodes CDR1 SQVTM and CDR2 ANQGSEA. The CDR3 bases are TGCAGCGTCCGTGCCCGGACAGCAAACTACGAGCAGTACTTC. This codes for CSVRARTANYEQYF.

The rearrangement uses TRBV6-6 and TRBJ2-5; 9 bases are shared with TRBD2. Germline CDR1 reads MNHNY; CDR2 reads SVGAGI (reference sequence). The V segment lost 4 bases and the J segment 0 bases; nucleotides outside the gene matches: 6. The CDR3 has 16 residues. For the CDR3, the DNA is TGTGCCAGCAGTTCGCGGGGGGGCACGTACCAAGAGACCCAGTACTTC. Encoded protein: CASSSRGGTYQETQYF.

This chain joins TRBV4-3 and TRBJ2-3; a possible D gene is TRBD1 (5 bases). This CDR3 comprises 17 residues. Germline V gives CDR1 LGHNA, CDR2 YSLEER. Trimming removed 4 bases from V and 2 bases from J, with 19 bases in between. The DNA of the CDR3 is TGCGCCAGCAGCCCCACCAGCCCCCAGGGTTACACAGATACGCAGTATTTT. This encodes CASSPTSPQGYTDTQYF.

This clone has only one observation. The CDR3 here is CASREGTATDTQYF. The CDR3 coding sequence is TGCGCCAGCAGGGAGGGGACAGCCACAGATACGCAGTATTTT. The chain combines TRBV5-1 with TRBJ2-3; D is perhaps TRBD1 (7 bases). Germline loops: CDR1 SGHRS, CDR2 YFSETQ. The CDR3 loop spans 14 amino acids. V lost 5 bases, J lost 2 bases, and 12 bases lay in between.

The chain uses TRBV4-1 and TRBJ1-3; possible D gene TRBD1, 5 bases. CDR1 is MGHRA, CDR2 YSYEKL, per germline. The CDR3 spans 13 residues. Trimming pared 4 bases from V and 5 bases from J, leaving 9 bases between. CDR3 DNA sequence: TGCGCCAGCAGCCCAGGGACCCGAAACACCATATATTTT. This gives the protein CASSPGTRNTIYF.

This chain joins TRBV5-1 and TRBJ2-7, with a tentative D call TRBD1 (5 bases). Germline lookup yields CDR1 SGHRS and CDR2 YFSETQ. V lost 1 base and J lost 3, with 8 bases in between. This CDR3 is 13 amino acids long. As DNA, the CDR3 is TGCGCCAGCAGCTTGCAGGGCTACTACGAGCAGTACTTC. This translates into CASSLQGYYEQYF.

The chain links TRBV20-1 to TRBJ2-7; D is uncertain. The CDR3 totals 11 residues. In germline, CDR1 is DFQATT, CDR2 SNEGSKA (reference sequence). Trimming shortened V by 6 bases and J by 6 bases, and 12 bases separated the two germline ends. The CDR3 DNA reads as TGCAGTGCACCGACCGGGTCCGAGCAGTACTTC. This sequence encodes CSAPTGSEQYF.

This chain links TRBV27 with TRBJ2-2, with 9 bases identical to TRBD1. Germline lookup yields CDR1 MNHEY and CDR2 SMNVEV (reference sequence). Trimming took 5 bases from V and 5 from J; bases not matched to a gene: 6. The CDR3 runs to 15 residues. The CDR3: CASSPGTGITGELFF. The CDR3 coding sequence is TGTGCCAGCAGTCCCGGGACAGGGATTACCGGGGAGCTGTTTTTT.

The V gene is TRBV7-2, the J gene TRBJ2-3; no firm D call. The CDR3 extends over 11 amino acids. Germline V lookup: CDR1 SGHTA, CDR2 FQGNSA. With 7 bases removed from V and 6 bases from J, the gap between germline ends came to 8 bases. The DNA of the CDR3 is TGTGCCAGCACCCCCGCGGATACGCAGTATTTT. Encoded protein: CASTPADTQYF.

This clone was found once. V is TRBV5-1 and J is TRBJ2-2; the D gene is possibly TRBD1 (6 bases). The germline V gene encodes CDR1 SGHRS and CDR2 YFSETQ. The CDR3 loop spans 15 amino acids. V lost 4 bases, J lost 4 bases, and 14 bases lay in between. In DNA, the CDR3 is TGCGCCAGCAGCGTGGCACAGGGTCTCACCGGGGAGCTGTTTTTT. Translating it yields CASSVAQGLTGELFF.

The chain links TRBV5-4 to TRBJ2-3; tentatively, D is TRBD1 or TRBD2 (5 bases each). CDR3 length: 17 residues. Germline V CDR1 and CDR2: SGHNT, YYREEE (reference sequence). Trimming left V 4 bases short and J 0 bases short, with 18 bases between. The DNA for the CDR3 is TGTGCCAGCAGCCACATTTTGGGGACCAGAAGCACAGATACGCAGTATTTT. Its translation is CASSHILGTRSTDTQYF.

This chain uses TRBV9 with TRBJ2-3, with 7 nucleotides matching TRBD1. Germline assignment: CDR1 SGDLS and CDR2 YYNGEE. The CDR3 is 15 residues long. The V gene end was trimmed by 0 bases and the J gene end by 4 bases; junction bases not matched to a gene: 5. CDR3 loop: CASSVGGQSPDTQYF. CDR3 in DNA: TGTGCCAGCAGCGTAGGGGGACAGTCTCCAGATACGCAGTATTTT. Drawing the rest from reference TRBV9 and TRBJ2-3, the complete variable domain is DSGVTQTPKHLITATGQRVTLRCSPRSGDLSVYWYQQSLDQGLQFLIQYYNGEERAKGNILERFSAQQFPDLHSELNLSSLELGDSALYFCASSVGGQSPDTQYFGPGTRLTVL.

The chain combines TRBV29-1 with TRBJ2-7; perhaps D is TRBD1 or TRBD2 (6 bases each). The germline V gene has CDR1 SQVTM and CDR2 ANQGSEA. This CDR3 has 15 amino acids. V was shortened by 4 bases and J by 1 base, with 17 bases between the two germline ends. In DNA, the CDR3 is TGCAGCGTTGGGGGAAAGGGGGGCGCTTCCTACGAGCAGTACTTC. Its protein is CSVGGKGGASYEQYF.

The chain combines TRBV7-2 with TRBJ2-2; a possible D gene is TRBD1 (6 bases). V lost 1 base and J lost 2, with 11 bases in between. CDR1 is SGHTA and CDR2 is FQGNSA in the germline V gene. The CDR3 has 16 amino acids. CDR3 protein: CASSLVGRGNTGELFF. The CDR3 DNA reads as TGTGCCAGCAGCTTAGTGGGCAGGGGTAACACCGGGGAGCTGTTTTTT.

This clone came up once. The chain uses TRBV6-6 and TRBJ2-7, with D possibly TRBD2 on 5 matching bases. V gave up 0 bases and J gave up 8 bases, with 11 bases separating them. This CDR3 has 13 amino acids. Germline-derived CDR1 and CDR2 are MNHNY and SVGAGI (reference sequence). Written as DNA, the CDR3 is TGTGCCAGCAGTTACTCGAGAGGGATTAAGCAGTACTTC. Protein sequence: CASSYSRGIKQYF.

This sequence joins TRBV10-1 and TRBJ2-5; 8 bases are a match to TRBD2. The J call may be in error: the DNA end matches TRBJ2-7 better. The CDR3 has 14 amino acids. Germline V CDR1 and CDR2: WNHNN, SYGVQD (reference sequence). CDR3 sequence: CASRDRLALYEQYF. The CDR3 DNA is TGCGCCAGCAGGGATCGACTAGCGCTCTACGAGCAGTACTTC.

The chain recombines TRBV18 with TRBJ2-7, with D tentatively TRBD1 (5 bases). The V end was cut by 4 bases, the J end by 5 bases, with 18 bases between. CDR1 and CDR2 from the germline V gene are KGHSH and LQKENI. The CDR3 length is 15 residues. CDR3 DNA sequence: TGTGCCAGCTCACTCTCCGGACACAAAGTGGACGAGCAGTACTTC. Its translation is CASSLSGHKVDEQYF.

The gene calls are TRBV28 and TRBJ2-1; D uncertain. Germline CDR1 reads MDHEN; CDR2 reads SYDVKM. The CDR3 sequence is 15 residues long. V lost 5 bases and J 4 bases, leaving 15 bases between the germline ends. CDR3 coding DNA: TGTGCCAGCAGTCGACCAAGACTTTCTTACAATGAGCAGTTCTTC. Its translation: CASSRPRLSYNEQFF.

The rearrangement uses TRBV7-9 and TRBJ2-1; 7 bases line up with TRBD2. Germline values: CDR1 SEHNR, CDR2 FQNEAQ (reference sequence). This CDR3 has 16 amino acids. Germline trimming cut 5 bases from V and 7 bases from J; bases unmatched to any gene: 14. CDR3 sequence reads: CASSPPIRLAVNEQFF. The CDR3 DNA reads TGTGCCAGCAGCCCCCCGATTCGACTAGCAGTTAATGAGCAGTTCTTC.

The CDR3 bases are TGTGCCAGCAGCGAACAGGGGACTGGTAATCAGCCCCAGCATTTT. Protein sequence: CASSEQGTGNQPQHF. This chain links TRBV5-6 with TRBJ1-5; TRBD1 aligns across 7 bases. The length of the CDR3 is 15 residues. The junction had 8 bases not matched to a gene; V was cut back by 4 bases and J by 4 bases. Germline lookup yields CDR1 SGHDT and CDR2 YYEEEE.

V is TRBV2 and J is TRBJ1-1; 7 nucleotides match TRBD1. The CDR3 contains 14 residues. Germline-derived CDR1 and CDR2 are SNHLY and FYNNEI. V was pared by 6 bases and J by 6 bases, with 10 bases of the junction left unmatched. CDR3 DNA sequence: TGTGCCAGCAGGGGGGACAGTATAACATCTGAAGCTTTCTTT. Translated: CASRGDSITSEAFF.

The genes are TRBV9 and TRBJ1-3; 9 nucleotides align to TRBD1. The CDR3 has 15 amino acids. V gave up 3 bases and J gave up 4 bases; unmatched junction bases: 5. Germline CDR1 and CDR2: SGDLS and YYNGEE. CDR3 amino acids: CASSAGTGLGNTIYF. CDR3 coding DNA: TGTGCCAGCAGCGCCGGGACAGGGTTAGGAAACACCATATATTTT.